This T cell receptor (beta chain) appears in the sequencing data of a study of blood T cells in healthy people across ages. A sample-barcoded 5' primer and a J-beta primer mix were used in a second PCR of roughly 7 to 11 cycles. Through a template-switch adaptor with 12 random nucleotides, each cDNA molecule received a tag. TCRdb ran MiXCR on the 5' RACE reads and lists one entry per CDR3 protein. The table shows 1.8 million or so distinct CDR3 sequences, with about two fifths occurring only once. Investigators took about 9.4 milliliters of peripheral blood from every donor. This receptor was taken from a human donor in good health. Sequencing was carried out using blood.

The CDR3 spells CASGIGERDTQYF. For the CDR3, the DNA is TGTGCCAGCGGGATAGGGGAGAGAGATACGCAGTATTTT. The chain uses TRBV6-5 and TRBJ2-3; D assignment may be TRBD1 or TRBD2 (5 bases each). Germline V gene sequence: CDR1 MNHEY, CDR2 SVGAGI. Between the trimmed V and J ends, which lost 8 bases and 5 bases, there was a span of 14 bases. This CDR3 has 13 residues.